The rows below give T cell receptor beta chains drawn from one sample of a study of blood T cell repertoires in COVID-19. TCRdb's copy holds only in-frame clones and misses some; the assay was immunoSEQ multiplex PCR. The data contain hundreds of thousands of clones, around 87% of them singletons. Material: PBMCs or T cells enriched from blood (not recorded which). Receptor source: a man aged 25-45 years who had been exposed to COVID-19. CDR3s include the opening cysteine and the closing phenylalanine or tryptophan. The D gene is left open where the match is weak. Size is omitted from some rows. Given values are once, few, many or a class for expanded clones.

TRBV19	NA	NA	TRBJ1-2	CASSMRQLNYGYTF	TGTGCCAGTAGTATGAGACAGCTTAACTATGGCTACACCTTC
TRBV11-2	NA	NA	TRBJ2-7	CASSLAGLDEQYF	TGTGCCAGCAGCTTAGCGGGTCTCGACGAGCAGTACTTC
TRBV29-1	NA	TRBD2	TRBJ2-1	CSVEGGNEQFF	TGCAGCGTTGAGGGAGGGAATGAGCAGTTCTTC
TRBV11-3	NA	NA	TRBJ2-5	CASSPRTGQETQYF	TGTGCCAGCAGCCCAAGGACGGGACAAGAGACCCAGTACTTC
TRBV4-2	once	TRBD2	TRBJ2-3	CASSQPEGTSGGVDTQYF	TGTGCCAGCAGCCAACCCGAAGGGACTAGCGGGGGGGTAGATACGCAGTATTTT
TRBV6-4	NA	NA	TRBJ2-1	CASSDGASRPYNEQFF	TGTGCCAGCAGTGACGGAGCGTCGAGGCCCTACAATGAGCAGTTCTTC
TRBV19	NA	TRBD1	TRBJ1-2	CASSPLEGTGVDYGYTF	TGTGCCAGTAGTCCACTAGAAGGGACAGGGGTAGACTATGGCTACACCTTC
TRBV5-1	once	NA	TRBJ2-2	CASSGDDLNTGELFF	TGCGCCAGCAGCGGAGACGACTTGAACACCGGGGAGCTGTTTTTT
TRBV19	NA	NA	TRBJ2-7	CASSPSQLSSYEQYF	TGTGCCAGTAGTCCGTCACAGCTCAGCTCCTACGAGCAGTACTTC
TRBV3-1/TRBV3-2	NA	TRBD1	TRBJ2-7	CASSYGTAGYEQYF	TGTGCCAGCAGCTACGGGACAGCCGGATACGAGCAGTACTTC
TRBV10-1	NA	NA	TRBJ2-7	CASRLKNYEQYF	TGCGCCAGCCGACTAAAGAACTACGAGCAGTACTTC
TRBV12-5	NA	TRBD1	TRBJ2-1	CASGRTGGGEEQFF	TGTGCTAGTGGTCGGACAGGGGGTGGGGAGGAGCAGTTCTTC
TRBV19	NA	TRBD2	TRBJ2-7	CASSIGTSGYEQYF	TGTGCCAGTAGTATAGGGACTAGCGGCTACGAGCAGTACTTC
TRBV30	NA	NA	TRBJ2-5	CAWSAPPRPETQYF	TGTGCCTGGAGTGCACCCCCCAGGCCTGAGACCCAGTACTTC
TRBV4-3	NA	TRBD1	TRBJ1-6	CASSQVTTRGDSPLHF	TGCGCCAGCAGCCAAGTTACTACCAGGGGGGATTCACCCCTCCACTTT
TRBV10-3	NA	NA	TRBJ2-1	CAISESAGTPLNEQFF	TGTGCCATCAGTGAGTCCGCCGGGACTCCCCTTAATGAGCAGTTCTTC
TRBV3-1/TRBV3-2	NA	NA	TRBJ1-5	CASSQEGGASNQPQHF	TGTGCCAGCAGCCAAGAAGGAGGCGCGAGCAATCAGCCCCAGCATTTT
TRBV10-1	NA	NA	TRBJ1-2	CATNRDTKCPSDYGYTF	TGCGCCACCAACAGGGACACCAAATGCCCGTCCGACTATGGCTACACCTTC
TRBV5-1	NA	TRBD1	TRBJ2-3	CASSLDTTGSDTQYF	TGCGCCAGCAGCTTGGACACGACAGGGTCAGATACGCAGTATTTT
TRBV18	NA	NA	TRBJ2-5	CASLSVSGLETQYF	TGTGCCAGCCTATCTGTAAGCGGGCTGGAGACCCAGTACTTC
TRBV7-8	NA	NA	TRBJ2-2	CASSPRDTLYANTGELFF	TGTGCCAGCAGCCCCCGGGACACCTTATACGCGAACACCGGGGAGCTGTTTTTT
TRBV19	NA	NA	TRBJ2-5	CASSPVKETQYF	TGTGCCAGTAGTCCGGTTAAGGAGACCCAGTACTTC
TRBV6-5	NA	NA	TRBJ1-1	CASSYAVGRINTEAFF	TGTGCCAGCAGTTACGCAGTGGGCAGAATCAACACTGAAGCTTTCTTT
TRBV5-1	once	TRBD1	TRBJ2-2	CASSFRTGADTGELFF	TGCGCCAGCAGCTTTCGGACAGGGGCGGACACCGGGGAGCTGTTTTTT
TRBV5-1	NA	NA	TRBJ1-5	CASRGGSNQPQHF	TGCGCCAGCAGGGGAGGAAGCAATCAGCCCCAGCATTTT
TRBV7-2	NA	TRBD2	TRBJ2-5	CASSSGTSAGETQYF	TGTGCCAGCAGCTCTGGGACTAGCGCAGGAGAGACCCAGTACTTC
TRBV5-1	NA	NA	TRBJ1-6	CASALGLGSNSPLHF	TGCGCCAGCGCGCTAGGTTTGGGGAGTAATTCACCCCTCCACTTT
TRBV13	NA	TRBD2	TRBJ2-1	CASAFSGGRNNEQFF	TGTGCCAGTGCCTTTAGCGGGGGGCGCAACAATGAGCAGTTCTTC
TRBV10-3	once	NA	TRBJ1-2	CAISGTPSGYGYTF	TGTGCCATCAGTGGGACACCCTCTGGCTATGGCTACACCTTC
TRBV2	once	TRBD1	TRBJ1-2	CASNGRDRGDGYTF	TGTGCCAGCAACGGCCGGGACAGGGGCGATGGCTACACCTTC
TRBV5-4	NA	TRBD2	TRBJ2-1	CASSLGGSGRNEQFF	TGTGCCAGCAGCTTGGGCGGGAGCGGGAGAAATGAGCAGTTCTTC
TRBV4-1	NA	TRBD1	TRBJ2-7	CASSPTGLNEQYF	TGCGCCAGCAGCCCGACAGGGCTGAACGAGCAGTACTTC
TRBV2	NA	TRBD1	TRBJ1-4	CASSVWAGGINEKLFF	TGTGCCAGCAGTGTATGGGCAGGGGGAATTAATGAAAAACTGTTTTTT
TRBV3-1/TRBV3-2	NA	NA	TRBJ1-5	CASSQGALGQPQHF	TGTGCCAGCAGCCAAGGGGCGTTAGGTCAGCCCCAGCATTTT
TRBV6-2/TRBV6-3	NA	NA	TRBJ1-4	CASSYGRPGRELFF	TGTGCCAGCAGTTACGGAAGACCAGGGAGGGAACTGTTTTTT
TRBV5-4	NA	TRBD1	TRBJ1-4	CASSLTTGDNEKLFF	TGTGCCAGCAGCTTGACTACAGGGGACAATGAAAAACTGTTTTTT
TRBV19	NA	NA	TRBJ1-5	CASKAAQGRNQPQHF	TGTGCCAGTAAGGCCGCGCAGGGTCGAAATCAGCCCCAGCATTTT
TRBV5-1	NA	NA	TRBJ2-2	CASSHSWPLSNTGELFF	TGCGCCAGCAGCCATAGTTGGCCACTAAGTAACACCGGGGAGCTGTTTTTT
TRBV19	NA	NA	TRBJ2-7	CASKNQGGSYEQYF	TGTGCCAGTAAAAACCAGGGGGGTTCCTACGAGCAGTACTTC
TRBV6-2/TRBV6-3	NA	NA	TRBJ2-5	CASSRGAQETQYF	TGTGCCAGCAGCCGGGGAGCTCAGGAGACCCAGTACTTC
TRBV16	NA	NA	TRBJ1-5	CASSQSHRANQPQHF	TGTGCCAGCAGCCAATCGCACAGAGCCAATCAGCCCCAGCATTTT
TRBV5-4	NA	NA	TRBJ1-1	CASSLDRRMNTEAFF	TGTGCCAGCAGCTTGGACAGGAGAATGAACACTGAAGCTTTCTTT
TRBV10-3	NA	TRBD1	TRBJ1-2	CAISWDRETGYTF	TGTGCCATCAGTTGGGACAGGGAGACGGGCTACACCTTC
TRBV5-6	NA	NA	TRBJ1-6	CASSFTGVGSPLHF	TGTGCCAGCAGCTTTACCGGGGTCGGTTCACCCCTCCACTTT
TRBV7-3	NA	NA	TRBJ2-7	CASSIDSGSYEQYF	TGTGCCAGCAGCATAGACTCCGGTTCCTACGAGCAGTACTTC
TRBV3-1/TRBV3-2	NA	NA	TRBJ1-6	CASSQGQGINSPLHF	TGTGCCAGCAGCCAAGGGCAGGGCATCAATTCACCCCTCCACTTT
TRBV4-1	NA	NA	TRBJ2-3	CASSQEFGTARGDTQYF	TGCGCCAGCAGCCAAGAATTTGGAACAGCTCGTGGAGATACGCAGTATTTT
TRBV9	once	TRBD1	TRBJ1-5	CASSVEAGGPFGSNQPQHF	TGTGCCAGCAGCGTAGAGGCAGGGGGCCCCTTCGGGAGCAATCAGCCCCAGCATTTT
TRBV4-1	NA	TRBD1	TRBJ1-1	CASSQPTGKNTEAFF	TGCGCCAGCAGCCAGCCGACAGGGAAGAACACTGAAGCTTTCTTT
TRBV5-1	NA	TRBD2	TRBJ2-2	CASRELAGGTGELFF	TGCGCCAGCAGGGAACTAGCGGGGGGCACCGGGGAGCTGTTTTTT
TRBV10-3	once	NA	TRBJ1-2	CAISESAHGYTF	TGTGCCATCAGTGAGTCAGCCCATGGCTACACCTTC
TRBV7-6	NA	NA	TRBJ2-7	CASSLGGDEQYF	TGTGCCAGCAGCTTAGGGGGGGATGAGCAGTACTTC
TRBV5-1	NA	TRBD1	TRBJ2-5	CASSLTGGLETQYF	TGCGCCAGCAGCTTGACAGGGGGCTTGGAGACCCAGTACTTC